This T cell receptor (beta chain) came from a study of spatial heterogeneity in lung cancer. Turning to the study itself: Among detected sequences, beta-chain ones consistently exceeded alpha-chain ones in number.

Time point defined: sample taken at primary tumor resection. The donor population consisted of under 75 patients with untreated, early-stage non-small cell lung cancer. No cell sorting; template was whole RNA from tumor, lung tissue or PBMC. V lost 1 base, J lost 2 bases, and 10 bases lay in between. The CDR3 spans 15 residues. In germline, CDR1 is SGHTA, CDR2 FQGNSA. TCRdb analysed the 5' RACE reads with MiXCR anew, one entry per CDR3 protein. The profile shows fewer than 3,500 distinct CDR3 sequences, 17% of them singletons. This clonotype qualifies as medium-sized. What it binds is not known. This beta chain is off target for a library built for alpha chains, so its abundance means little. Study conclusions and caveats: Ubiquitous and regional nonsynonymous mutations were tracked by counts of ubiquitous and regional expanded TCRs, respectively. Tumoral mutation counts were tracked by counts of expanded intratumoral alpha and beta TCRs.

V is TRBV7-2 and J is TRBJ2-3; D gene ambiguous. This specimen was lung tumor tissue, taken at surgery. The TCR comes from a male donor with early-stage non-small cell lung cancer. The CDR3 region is CASSLGGQDTDTQYF. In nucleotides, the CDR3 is TGTGCCAGCAGCTTAGGAGGTCAGGACACAGATACGCAGTATTTT.